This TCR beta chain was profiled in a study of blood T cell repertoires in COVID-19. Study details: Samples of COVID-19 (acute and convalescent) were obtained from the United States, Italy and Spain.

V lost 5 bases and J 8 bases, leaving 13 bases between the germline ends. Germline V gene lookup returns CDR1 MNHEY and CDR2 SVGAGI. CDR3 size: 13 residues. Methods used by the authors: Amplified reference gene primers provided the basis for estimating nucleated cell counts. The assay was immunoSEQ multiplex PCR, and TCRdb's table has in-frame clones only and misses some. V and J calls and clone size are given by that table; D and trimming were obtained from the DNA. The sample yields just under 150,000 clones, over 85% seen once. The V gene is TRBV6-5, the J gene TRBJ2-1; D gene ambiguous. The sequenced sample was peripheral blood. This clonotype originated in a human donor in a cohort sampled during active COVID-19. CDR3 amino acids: CASSPLSGHEQFF. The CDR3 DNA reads TGTGCCAGCAGTCCACTCTCGGGTCATGAGCAGTTCTTC.